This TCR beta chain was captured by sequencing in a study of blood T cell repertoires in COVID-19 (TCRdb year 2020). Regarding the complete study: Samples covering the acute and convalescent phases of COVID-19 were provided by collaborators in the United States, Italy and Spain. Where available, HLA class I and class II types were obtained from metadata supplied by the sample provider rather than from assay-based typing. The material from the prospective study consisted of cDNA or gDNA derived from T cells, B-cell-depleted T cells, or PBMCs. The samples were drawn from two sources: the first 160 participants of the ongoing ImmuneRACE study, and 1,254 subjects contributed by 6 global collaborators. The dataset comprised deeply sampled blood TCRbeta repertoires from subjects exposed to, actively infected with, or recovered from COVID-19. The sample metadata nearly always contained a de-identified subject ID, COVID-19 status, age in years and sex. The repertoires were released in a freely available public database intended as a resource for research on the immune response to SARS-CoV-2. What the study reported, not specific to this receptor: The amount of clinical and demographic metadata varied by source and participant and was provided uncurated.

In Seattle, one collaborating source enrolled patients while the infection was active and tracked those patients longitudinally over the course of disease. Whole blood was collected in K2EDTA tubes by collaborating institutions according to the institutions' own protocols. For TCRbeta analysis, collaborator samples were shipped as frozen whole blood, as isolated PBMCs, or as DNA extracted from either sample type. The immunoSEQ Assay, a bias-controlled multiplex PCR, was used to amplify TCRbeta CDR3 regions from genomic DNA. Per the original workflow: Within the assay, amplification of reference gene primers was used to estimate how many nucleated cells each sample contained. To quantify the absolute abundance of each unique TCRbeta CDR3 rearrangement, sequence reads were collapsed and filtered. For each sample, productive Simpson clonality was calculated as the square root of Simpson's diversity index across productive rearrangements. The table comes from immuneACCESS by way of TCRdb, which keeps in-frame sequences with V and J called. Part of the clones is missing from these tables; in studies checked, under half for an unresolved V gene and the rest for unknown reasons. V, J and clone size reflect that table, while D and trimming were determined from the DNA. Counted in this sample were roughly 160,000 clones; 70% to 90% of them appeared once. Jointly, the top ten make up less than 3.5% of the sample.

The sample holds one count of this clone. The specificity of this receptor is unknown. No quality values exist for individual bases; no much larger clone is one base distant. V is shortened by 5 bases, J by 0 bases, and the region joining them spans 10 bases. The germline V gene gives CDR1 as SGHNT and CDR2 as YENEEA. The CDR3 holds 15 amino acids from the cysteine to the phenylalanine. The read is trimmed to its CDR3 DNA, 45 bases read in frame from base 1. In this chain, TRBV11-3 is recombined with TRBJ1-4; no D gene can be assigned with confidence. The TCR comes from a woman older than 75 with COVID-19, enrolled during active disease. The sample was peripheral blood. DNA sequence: TGTGCCAGCAGCGCGACCGGGGCAACTAATGAAAAACTGTTTTTT. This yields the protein CASSATGATNEKLFF.